Presented here are 11 T cell receptor beta chains from one specimen sequenced in a study of T-cell memory formation after mild COVID-19. TCRdb reprocessed the 5' RACE reads with MiXCR, giving one entry per CDR3 protein. The sample contains about 290,000 distinct CDR3 sequences, less than 20% of which appear only once. Source material: PBMCs or a T cell subset sorted from them (not recorded which). These receptors all stem from a man between 18 and 29 years old who had mild COVID-19 (a few samples of this study predate the infection). Cell type and time point are not known.

This chain connects TRBV15 to TRBJ1-4; D remains unclear. The germline V gene has CDR1 LNHNV and CDR2 YYDKDF (reference sequence). The CDR3 covers 15 residues. The germline V and J ends were trimmed by 3 bases and 4 bases, with 12 bases remaining between them. CDR3 protein: CATSRGRAHNEKLFF. For the CDR3, the DNA is TGTGCCACCAGCAGGGGTCGGGCGCATAATGAAAAACTGTTTTTT.

This clonotype was detected only a few times. The chain recombines TRBV20-1 with TRBJ1-4; D not resolved. The CDR3 extends over 14 amino acids. CDR1 is DFQATT, CDR2 SNEGSKA, per germline (reference sequence). The CDR3 is CSGQAGLTNEKLFF. The CDR3, as DNA: TGCAGCGGTCAGGCTGGCTTAACTAATGAAAAACTGTTTTTT.

This clonotype was recorded a few times. The V call is TRBV3-1, the J call TRBJ2-1; D not certain. Germline CDR1 reads LGHDT; CDR2 reads YNNKEL (reference sequence). Trimming removed 1 base at V and 0 bases at J, with 7 bases between. This CDR3 contains 15 residues. The CDR3, as DNA: TGTGCCAGCAGCCAAGCTGTAGACTCCTACAATGAGCAGTTCTTC. Translated: CASSQAVDSYNEQFF.

This clonotype has ten or more counts. This chain links TRBV6-6 with TRBJ2-1; 10 bases agree with TRBD1. Germline V CDR1 and CDR2: MNHNY, SVGAGI (reference sequence). This CDR3 comprises 14 residues. V lost 5 bases and J lost 6; bases outside the gene matches: 4. CDR3 amino acids: CASSRDRGGNEQFF. DNA of the CDR3: TGTGCCAGCAGTCGGGACAGGGGTGGCAATGAGCAGTTCTTC.

V gene TRBV3-1 combines with J gene TRBJ2-2; D may correspond to TRBD1 or TRBD2 (5 bases each). CDR3 length equals 15 residues. Trimming left V 1 base short and J 6 bases short, with 12 bases between. The germline V gene encodes CDR1 LGHDT and CDR2 YNNKEL (reference sequence). The CDR3: CASSQGAQGAGELFF. CDR3 in DNA: TGTGCCAGCAGCCAAGGGGCGCAGGGAGCCGGGGAGCTGTTTTTT. The whole variable domain, filled in from reference TRBV3-1 and TRBJ2-2, reads DTAVSQTPKYLVTQMGNDKSIKCEQNLGHDTMYWYKQDSKKFLKIMFSYNNKELIINETVPNRFSPKSPDKAHLNLHINSLELGDSAVYFCASSQGAQGAGELFFGEGSRLTVL.

The V gene is TRBV6-2 or TRBV6-3, the J gene TRBJ2-5; tentative D call: TRBD2 (6 bases). V was pared by 5 bases and J by 3 bases, with 13 bases between. Germline loops: CDR1 MNHEY, CDR2 SVGEGT. The CDR3 totals 14 residues. CDR3 nucleotides: TGTGCCAGCAGTAACCACGGCGGGGAAGAGACCCAGTACTTC. It yields the protein CASSNHGGEETQYF.

CDR3 residues: CASSSSSGLAGDNEQFF. The CDR3 nucleotides read TGTGCCAGCAGTTCCTCTAGCGGACTAGCGGGGGACAATGAGCAGTTCTTC. The J gene is TRBJ2-1, the V gene TRBV28; TRBD2 matches 13 bases. The CDR3 consists of 17 residues. Trimming took 4 bases from V and 5 from J; bases not matched to a gene: 8. Germline lookup yields CDR1 MDHEN and CDR2 SYDVKM.

This clonotype came up a few times. The chain employs TRBV4-2 and TRBJ2-7; no clear D. CDR3 length: 15 residues. CDR1 is LGHNA and CDR2 is YNFKEQ in the germline V gene. Trimming removed 4 bases at V and 6 bases at J, with 19 bases between. The CDR3 coding sequence is TGTGCCAGCAGCCCAGCCCCGCGGCGTGGTTCCGAGCAGTACTTC. Its translation is CASSPAPRRGSEQYF.

This clonotype has a count of ten or more. The V and J genes are TRBV5-1 and TRBJ2-3, with 9 bases identical to TRBD1. The junction had 10 bases not matched to a gene; V was cut back by 0 bases and J by 5 bases. The CDR3 runs to 17 residues. In germline, CDR1 is SGHRS, CDR2 YFSETQ. The CDR3 nucleotides read TGCGCCAGCAGCTTGGTACGTCGGGGACAGGGCGAAGATACGCAGTATTTT. Protein sequence: CASSLVRRGQGEDTQYF.

The chain uses TRBV5-6 and TRBJ2-5; 8 bases are a match to TRBD1. This CDR3 is 13 amino acids long. Trimming removed 4 bases from V and 5 bases from J; junction bases left unmatched: 4. Germline V CDR1 and CDR2: SGHDT, YYEEEE. The CDR3: CASSVTGDETQYF. DNA for the CDR3: TGTGCCAGCAGCGTGACAGGGGACGAGACCCAGTACTTC.

This clonotype has a count of ten or more. The chain links TRBV9 to TRBJ2-7; 7 bases agree with TRBD1. The CDR3 covers 15 residues. The germline CDR1 and CDR2 sequences are SGDLS and YYNGEE. The junction had 5 bases not matched to a gene; V was cut back by 0 bases and J by 2 bases. The CDR3 spells CASSVETGQPYEQYF. CDR3 sequence (DNA): TGTGCCAGCAGCGTAGAGACGGGACAGCCCTACGAGCAGTACTTC.